Listed below are T cell receptor beta chains from one sample, sequenced in a study of CD8+ T cells in alopecia areata. Repertoires were generated with immunoSEQ multiplex PCR, while TCRdb's copy carries only in-frame clones and drops some. The profile shows about 100,000 clones, just under 60% of them singletons. The sequences come from CD8+ T cells sorted from blood, collected at approximately week 60, from a patient treated with tofacitinib. All receptors derive from a human donor with alopecia areata. CDR3s include the opening cysteine and the closing phenylalanine or tryptophan. A D gene is named only where the DNA matches it firmly. The listing skips clone size in some rows; elsewhere it reads once, few, many or a size class.

.,TRBV7-2,.,TRBJ1-4,TGTGCCAGCACCCGATCGCTGGGAAGAGATGAAAAACTGTTTTTT,CASTRSLGRDEKLFF
.,TRBV7-9,once,TRBJ1-1,TGTGCCAGCACCCGGATGAACACTGAAGCTTTCTTT,CASTRMNTEAFF
TRBD2,TRBV7-9,few,TRBJ2-5,TGTGCCAGCAGCCCGGGACTAGCGGGGCTAGGAGAGACCCAGTACTTC,CASSPGLAGLGETQYF
.,TRBV5-1,.,TRBJ1-4,TGCGCCAGCAGCTTGGTCGCGCAGCGAGGGCCTAATGAAAAACTGTTTTTT,CASSLVAQRGPNEKLFF
.,TRBV2,.,TRBJ2-3,TGTGCCAGCAGTGTCAGGGCGGGTGGTGCAGATACGCAGTATTTT,CASSVRAGGADTQYF
TRBD1,TRBV11-2,.,TRBJ2-7,TGTGCCAGCAGCTTAGAGACAGGGGACCCCTACGAGCAGTACTTC,CASSLETGDPYEQYF
.,TRBV9,.,TRBJ2-2,TGTGCCAGCAGCGCCTCGCCGGGGGAGCCCACCGGGGAGCTGTTTTTT,CASSASPGEPTGELFF
.,TRBV7-9,few,TRBJ2-3,TGTGCCAGCTTGGCAGGGAGCACAGATACGCAGTATTTT,CASLAGSTDTQYF
.,TRBV13,few,TRBJ2-1,TGTGCCAGCAGCCCGGCCCCCAATGAGCAGTTCTTC,CASSPAPNEQFF
.,TRBV9,.,TRBJ1-2,TGTGCCAGCAGCGCATTGATTAGGGTTGATAGTGGCTACACCTTC,CASSALIRVDSGYTF
.,TRBV5-4,once,TRBJ2-1,TGTGCCAGCAGCCGGGTTCCGGACCCAACGTGGTACAATGAGCAGTTCTTC,CASSRVPDPTWYNEQFF
.,TRBV14,.,TRBJ2-3,TGTGCCAGCAGCGTTTACGGGGGGCCTGATACGCAGTATTTT,CASSVYGGPDTQYF
.,TRBV27,.,TRBJ2-3,TGTGCCAGCAGTTTGACGCGCACAGATACGCAGTATTTT,CASSLTRTDTQYF
.,TRBV15,.,TRBJ2-1,TGTGCCACCAGCAGCGCCTTGGGCGCCTTCGGGGAGCAGTTCTTC,CATSSALGAFGEQFF
.,TRBV29-1,.,TRBJ1-2,TGCAGCGTTGCCGGGACCCATGGCTACACCTTC,CSVAGTHGYTF
TRBD1,TRBV23-1,.,TRBJ2-5,TGCGCCAGCAGTCAATCGATTGACAGGGGGAAGGGGGAGACCCAGTACTTC,CASSQSIDRGKGETQYF
.,TRBV5-1,.,TRBJ1-2,TGCGCCAGCAGCTTGGCCGGATTCGAACGCTTTCCCTATGGCTACACCTTC,CASSLAGFERFPYGYTF
TRBD2,TRBV5-1,few,TRBJ2-1,TGCGCCAGCAGCTTCCGGGGGGAAGAGAATGAGCAGTTCTTC,CASSFRGEENEQFF
.,TRBV14,few,TRBJ2-5,TGTGCCAGCAGCCCAGCACAGGGTAACGGAGAGACCCAGTACTTC,CASSPAQGNGETQYF
TRBD1,TRBV5-1,.,TRBJ2-7,TGCGCCAGCAGCTTGGGGACAGGGTCCGCCGAGCAGTACTTC,CASSLGTGSAEQYF
TRBD1,TRBV27,.,TRBJ1-2,TGTGCCAGCAGTCCCCGGACAGGGGCAATTTTCAACTATGGCTACACCTTC,CASSPRTGAIFNYGYTF
.,TRBV9,.,TRBJ1-5,TGTGCCAGCAGCGTAGGAGGTAGCAATCAGCCCCAGCATTTT,CASSVGGSNQPQHF
.,TRBV27,once,TRBJ1-2,TGTGCCAGCAGTTCATGGGGCGACGATGGCTACACCTTC,CASSSWGDDGYTF
TRBD1,TRBV10-3,few,TRBJ1-5,TGTGCCATCAGTGATGCCGACAGGGGATACAATCAGCCCCAGCATTTT,CAISDADRGYNQPQHF
.,TRBV12-5,few,TRBJ2-1,TGTGCTAGTGGTCCCAGGGGTAATGAGCAGTTCTTC,CASGPRGNEQFF
TRBD1,TRBV7-8,few,TRBJ1-5,TGTGCCAGCAGCACCGGGACAGCACATAGCAATCAGCCCCAGCATTTT,CASSTGTAHSNQPQHF
.,TRBV10-1,.,TRBJ1-1,TGCGCCAGCAGTGAGGGAGAGGACACTGAAGCTTTCTTT,CASSEGEDTEAFF
.,TRBV13,few,TRBJ2-7,TGTGCCAGCAGCTTACCTGGAGACGAGCAGTACTTC,CASSLPGDEQYF
TRBD1,TRBV19,.,TRBJ2-2,TGTGCCAGTAGTATATGGACAGGGAACACCGGGGAGCTGTTTTTT,CASSIWTGNTGELFF
TRBD2,TRBV15,.,TRBJ2-3,TGTGCCACCAGCAGAGATCGAGGGACTAGCGGGGGGACCGACACAGATACGCAGTATTTT,CATSRDRGTSGGTDTDTQYF
.,TRBV5-4,.,TRBJ1-1,TGTGCCAGCAGCTTGGAGGCCGCCCGGGACACTGAAGCTTTCTTT,CASSLEAARDTEAFF
.,TRBV27,.,TRBJ1-5,TGTGCCAGCAGGGGAGGGCCAGTAGAGCCCCAGCATTTT,CASRGGPVEPQHF
.,TRBV5-6,.,TRBJ2-2,TGTGCCAGCAGCTTTTCCGGGGAGCTGTTTTTT,CASSFSGELFF
.,TRBV30,.,TRBJ1-2,TGTGCCTGGGGCGGCTACACCTTC,CAWGGYTF
TRBD1,TRBV7-9,many,TRBJ1-2,TGTGCCAGCAGCCGACCGACAGGGACCAACTATGGCTACACCTTC,CASSRPTGTNYGYTF
TRBD1,TRBV15,few,TRBJ2-4,TGTGCCACCAGCAGACAGGGGGTCGCCAAAAACATTCAGTACTTC,CATSRQGVAKNIQYF
.,TRBV6-6,few,TRBJ2-5,TGTGCCAGCAGTTACTCAGGGGGGCGCGGAGAGACCCAGTACTTC,CASSYSGGRGETQYF
TRBD1,TRBV28,.,TRBJ1-2,TGTGCCAGCAGTAGACAGGGGAGTTTGTTTGGCTACACCTTC,CASSRQGSLFGYTF
.,TRBV13,.,TRBJ2-5,TGTGCCAGCAGCTTAACAGGAAGGGAGACCCAGTACTTC,CASSLTGRETQYF
.,TRBV6-1,.,TRBJ1-1,TGTGCCAGCAGTGAAACCTCCCCGAACACTGAAGCTTTCTTT,CASSETSPNTEAFF
TRBD2,TRBV27,.,TRBJ2-5,TGTGCCAGCAGTCGAGCCGGGACTAGCCACGAGACCCAGTACTTC,CASSRAGTSHETQYF
.,TRBV15,once,TRBJ1-5,TGTGCCACCAGCAGAGATCGGACGGGCAGCAATCAGCCCCAGCATTTT,CATSRDRTGSNQPQHF
TRBD1,TRBV15,few,TRBJ2-7,TGTGCCACCAGCAGAGAAAGGGACAGGCAATACGAGCAGTACTTC,CATSRERDRQYEQYF
TRBD1,TRBV7-9,.,TRBJ2-1,TGTGCCAGCAGCTTATCTGAACAGGGGTACAATGAGCAGTTCTTC,CASSLSEQGYNEQFF
.,TRBV6-1,once,TRBJ2-5,TGTGCCAGCAGTGACGTTGGCAGGGCCCCAGAGACCCAGTACTTC,CASSDVGRAPETQYF
.,TRBV5-6,.,TRBJ2-7,TGTGCCAGCAGCTTAGGTACCGAGCAGTACTTC,CASSLGTEQYF
.,TRBV7-9,.,TRBJ2-7,TGTGCCAGCAGCGGTCCCATTGCGGGCTACGAGCAGTACTTC,CASSGPIAGYEQYF
.,TRBV9,.,TRBJ1-1,TGTGCCAGCAGCGTGGGATGGACTACCCCTGAAGCTTTCTTT,CASSVGWTTPEAFF
TRBD2,TRBV10-3,.,TRBJ2-5,TGTGCCATCAGCCGCGATAGCGGGGGAGAGACCCAGTACTTC,CAISRDSGGETQYF
.,TRBV5-6,.,TRBJ1-4,TGTGCCAGCAGCGTCGACAGGAATGAAAAACTGTTTTTT,CASSVDRNEKLFF